This entry is about one TCR beta chain. This record comes from a study of blood T cell repertoires in COVID-19. Study in general: From the United States, Italy and Spain came samples of acute and convalescent COVID-19. T cells, B-cell-depleted T cells, or PBMCs provided the cDNA or gDNA that served as material.

Trimming stripped 8 bases from V and 0 bases from J, with 11 bases between. The CDR3 extends over 13 amino acids. Assay used: immunoSEQ multiplex PCR; TCRdb lists only in-frame clones, some missing. The table includes just over 250,000 clones, around 89% detected once. The sequence was collected from a man between 60 and 75 years old who had recovered from COVID-19. The genes are TRBV12-3 or TRBV12-4 and TRBJ2-7; the D is unclear. Sequencing input: peripheral blood. Written as DNA, the CDR3 is TGTGCCAGCCAATCAAAGAGCTCCTACGAGCAGTACTTC. It is translated as CASQSKSSYEQYF.